The 30 T cell receptor beta chains below come from one sample, sequenced in a study of blood T cell repertoires in COVID-19 (dated by TCRdb to about 2020). The library was prepared using the immunoSEQ multiplex PCR assay. The immuneACCESS repertoire file appears here via TCRdb, limited to in-frame rearrangements. These files lack a portion of the clones; in checked studies, under half of the deficit traces to unresolved V genes, and the cause of the others is not known. This sample is represented by 190,000 or so clones; around four fifths of them were singletons. Of the sample, nearly 9.5% falls within the top ten clones. The sample consisted of PBMCs or T cells enriched from blood (not recorded which). All receptors derive from a man aged 40-50 years who had recovered from COVID-19.

This clone came up a few times. CDR3 region: CASSPGQKSYNEQFF. CDR3 nucleotide sequence: TGTGCCAGCTCCCCGGGACAGAAAAGCTACAATGAGCAGTTCTTC. The V gene is TRBV18, the J gene TRBJ2-1, with 7 bases that match TRBD1. The CDR3 totals 15 residues. Germline CDR1 and CDR2: KGHSH and LQKENI. Trimming removed 6 bases from V and 3 bases from J; junction bases left unmatched: 8.

The chain couples TRBV5-4 to TRBJ1-2, with D unclear. Germline values: CDR1 SGHNT, CDR2 YYREEE (reference sequence). CDR3 size: 12 residues. The DNA for the CDR3 is TGTGCTTCCCGGAGGCAGGACTATGGCTACACCTTC. Its translation is CASRRQDYGYTF.

This clone was seen a handful of times. The chain recombines TRBV9 with TRBJ2-5; a weak D match, TRBD1 (6 bases). Germline CDR1 and CDR2: SGDLS and YYNGEE. The germline V and J ends were trimmed by 0 bases and 4 bases, with 22 bases remaining between them. The CDR3 is 18 amino acids. This CDR3 is CASSVEAGAGKGGETQYF. In DNA, the CDR3 is TGTGCCAGCAGCGTAGAAGCAGGGGCAGGGAAAGGTGGAGAGACCCAGTACTTC.

This clone appeared a single time. The CDR3 DNA reads as TGTGCCAGCAGATTGGACAGTCAGCCCCAGCATTTT. Translated: CASRLDSQPQHF. The chain links TRBV2 to TRBJ1-5; maybe TRBD1 (6 bases). Trimming left V 6 bases short and J 6 bases short, with 9 bases between. Germline CDR1 reads SNHLY; CDR2 reads FYNNEI. The CDR3 loop spans 12 amino acids.

The chain employs TRBV6-5 and TRBJ1-1; D remains unclear. Germline CDR1 is MNHEY and CDR2 is SVGAGI. The CDR3 runs to 15 residues. Trimming took 0 bases from V and 5 from J, leaving 13 bases between them. The CDR3 DNA sequence: TGTGCCAGCAGTTACTCAGAGGGAGTAGGAACTGAAGCTTTCTTT. Residues: CASSYSEGVGTEAFF.

V usage is TRBV7-9 and J usage is TRBJ1-2; TRBD1 matches 8 bases. Unmatched junction bases numbered 17, after V lost 5 bases and J lost 6 bases. This CDR3 has 17 residues. Germline loops: CDR1 SEHNR, CDR2 FQNEAQ (reference sequence). The CDR3 spells CASSPNSPGGDKNGYTF. CDR3 nucleotides: TGTGCCAGCAGCCCCAATAGCCCAGGGGGCGATAAGAATGGCTACACCTTC.

The chain couples TRBV9 to TRBJ1-4, with TRBD1 matching 7 bases. Unmatched junction bases numbered 10, after V lost 4 bases and J lost 7 bases. CDR3 size: 15 residues. The germline CDR1 and CDR2 sequences are SGDLS and YYNGEE. The CDR3 spells CASSTQTGTGEKLFF. The DNA for the CDR3 is TGTGCCAGCAGCACTCAGACAGGGACGGGTGAAAAACTGTTTTTT.

This clone was observed a few times. The rearrangement links TRBV30 to TRBJ1-2; perhaps TRBD1 as D (6 bases). V lost 5 bases to trimming and J lost 4 bases, with 14 bases between them. Looked up from germline, CDR1 is GTSNPN and CDR2 is SVGIG (reference sequence). The CDR3 is 13 residues long. In DNA, the CDR3 is TGTGCCTGGGTACAGGGTTACTCCTATGGCTACACCTTC. Its translation is CAWVQGYSYGYTF. Filled out from reference TRBV30 and TRBJ1-2, the complete variable domain reads SQTIHQWPATLVQPVGSPLSLECTVEGTSNPNLYWYRQAAGRGLQLLFYSVGIGQISSEVPQNLSASRPQDRQFILSSKKLLLSDSGFYLCAWVQGYSYGYTFGSGTRLTVV.

V usage is TRBV7-3 and J usage is TRBJ1-1; TRBD1 matches 10 bases. Germline trimming cut 2 bases from V and 8 bases from J; bases unmatched to any gene: 2. The CDR3 runs 13 residues. Looked up from germline, CDR1 is SGHTA and CDR2 is FQGTGA. Written as DNA, the CDR3 is TGTGCCAGCAGCTTACGGGACAGGGGCGAAGCTTTCTTT. Translating gives CASSLRDRGEAFF.

The chain combines TRBV5-1 with TRBJ2-2; D unresolved. This CDR3 spans 13 amino acids. In germline, CDR1 is SGHRS, CDR2 YFSETQ. Trimming shortened V by 1 base and J by 5 bases, and 6 bases separated the two germline ends. CDR3: CASSLTETGELFF. CDR3 nucleotide sequence: TGCGCCAGCAGCTTGACAGAAACCGGGGAGCTGTTTTTT.

This clone was counted a few times. The chain recombines TRBV10-3 with TRBJ1-1; possibly TRBD1 for D (5 bases). V lost 6 bases and J lost 1, with 12 bases in between. The CDR3 has 14 residues. The V gene's germline CDR1 is ENHRY and CDR2 SYGVKD. CDR3 sequence reads: CAIREDSRNTEAFF. The DNA of the CDR3 is TGTGCCATCAGAGAAGACAGCCGGAACACTGAAGCTTTCTTT.

This sequence joins TRBV6-5 and TRBJ2-1; 8 bases fit TRBD1. Germline-derived CDR1 and CDR2 are MNHEY and SVGAGI. CDR3 length: 15 amino acids. Trimming at V came to 7 bases and at J to 0 bases, leaving 5 bases not matched to a gene. CDR3 amino acids: CASTPGTGSYNEQFF. Written as DNA, the CDR3 is TGTGCCAGCACCCCAGGGACAGGCTCCTACAATGAGCAGTTCTTC.

This chain links TRBV5-1 with TRBJ2-1, with TRBD2 identical over 8 bases. The CDR3 sequence is 17 residues long. Germline V gene data show CDR1 as SGHRS and CDR2 as YFSETQ. V trimming: 4 bases; J trimming: 5 bases; junction bases outside the gene matches: 14. The CDR3 DNA is TGCGCCAGCAGCCACCGACCGACTAGCGCCAGCGACAATGAGCAGTTCTTC. Amino acids: CASSHRPTSASDNEQFF.

The chain recombines TRBV6-1 with TRBJ1-4; the D gene is possibly TRBD1 (6 bases). V was shortened by 3 bases and J by 8 bases, with 10 bases between the two germline ends. This CDR3 has 13 amino acids. Germline-derived CDR1 and CDR2 are MNHNS and SASEGT. CDR3 sequence: CASSDTDREKLFF. The CDR3 bases are TGTGCCAGCAGTGATACCGACAGGGAAAAACTGTTTTTT.

The V gene is TRBV15, the J gene TRBJ2-3; TRBD1 matches 7 bases. This CDR3 comprises 14 residues. From germline, CDR1 is LNHNV and CDR2 YYDKDF (reference sequence). V dropped 1 base and J dropped 5; count of bases not matched to a gene: 3. CDR3 in amino acids: CATSRVSGGDTQYF. The CDR3, as DNA: TGTGCCACCAGCAGAGTCTCAGGGGGAGATACGCAGTATTTT.

V is TRBV10-1 and J is TRBJ2-3, with TRBD1 matching over 7 bases. The ends lost 8 bases at V and 8 bases at J; junction bases unmatched: 10. Germline CDR1 WNHNN, CDR2 SYGVQD (reference sequence). The CDR3 has 13 amino acids. CDR3 in amino acids: CASQGQAVGTQYF. CDR3 bases: TGCGCCAGCCAAGGACAGGCCGTTGGTACGCAGTATTTT.

V gene TRBV23-1 combines with J gene TRBJ2-3, with 8 bases lining up with TRBD1. Being an ORF, TRBV23-1 has a function that is uncertain. The CDR3 is 13 amino acids. J lost 3 bases, V lost 11 bases, and 7 bases had no gene match. The CDR3 sequence is CALDRGGTDTQYF. CDR3 in DNA: TGCGCCCTCGACAGGGGTGGGACAGATACGCAGTATTTT.

This chain connects TRBV24-1 to TRBJ1-5, with unresolved D. The CDR3 runs 13 residues. The V and J ends lost 5 bases and 4 bases respectively, with 8 bases between them. Germline V gene data show CDR1 as KGHDR and CDR2 as SFDVKD. The CDR3 spells CATSGGPNQPQHF. In DNA, the CDR3 is TGTGCCACCAGTGGAGGGCCTAATCAGCCCCAGCATTTT.

The V and J genes are TRBV19 and TRBJ2-3; a weak D match, TRBD1 (6 bases). The ends were cut back, 3 bases at V and 0 bases at J, with 10 bases in the middle. Germline V gene data show CDR1 as LNHDA and CDR2 as SQIVND (reference sequence). CDR3 size: 15 residues. The CDR3: CASSILGGSTDTQYF. CDR3 nucleotides: TGTGCCAGTAGTATCCTAGGGGGTAGCACAGATACGCAGTATTTT.

The chain joins TRBV5-6 to TRBJ1-4; no clear D. CDR1 and CDR2 (germline): SGHDT, YYEEEE. This CDR3 spans 15 amino acids. The ends were cut back, 4 bases at V and 6 bases at J, with 16 bases in the middle. The CDR3 reads CASSNRHELHEKLFF. In nucleotides, the CDR3 is TGTGCCAGCAGCAATCGACACGAACTTCATGAAAAACTGTTTTTT.

The chain joins TRBV6-6 to TRBJ1-2, with 7 bases identical to TRBD1. This CDR3 spans 14 amino acids. Germline V gene data show CDR1 as MNHNY and CDR2 as SVGAGI (reference sequence). J gave up 9 bases and V 6 bases, and 13 bases lay outside the gene matches. The CDR3: CASSPLGRGKRYTF. The CDR3 bases are TGTGCCAGCAGCCCCTTAGGCAGGGGGAAGCGCTACACCTTC.

The CDR3 sequence is CASSINEAPVEAFF. DNA of the CDR3: TGTGCCAGCAGCATCAATGAGGCACCCGTTGAAGCTTTCTTT. V usage is TRBV2 and J usage is TRBJ1-1; D not certain. In germline, CDR1 is SNHLY, CDR2 FYNNEI. The length of the CDR3 is 14 residues. V lost 6 bases and J 7 bases, leaving 18 bases between the germline ends.

The chain has TRBV9 and TRBJ2-3; 11 nucleotides line up with TRBD2. Germline V gene data show CDR1 as SGDLS and CDR2 as YYNGEE. With 3 bases clipped from V and 8 bases from J, the junction kept 2 bases outside the gene matches. This CDR3 has 13 residues. The CDR3 sequence: CASSETSGVTQYF. The CDR3 region has the DNA TGTGCCAGCAGCGAGACTAGCGGGGTTACGCAGTATTTT.

The CDR3 DNA is TGTGCCAGTAGTAACCGAGGCCCTGAAGCTTTCTTT. Protein: CASSNRGPEAFF. The chain recombines TRBV19 with TRBJ1-1, with D unclear. Trimming pared 4 bases from V and 6 bases from J, leaving 9 bases between. Germline assignment: CDR1 LNHDA and CDR2 SQIVND (reference sequence). The CDR3 runs to 12 residues.

V gene TRBV12-3 or TRBV12-4 combines with J gene TRBJ2-3; 7 nucleotides align to TRBD2. The CDR3 has 13 residues. The V segment lost 8 bases and the J segment 3 bases; nucleotides outside the gene matches: 5. In nucleotides, the CDR3 is TGTGCCAGCGGGCGGGGGAGGACAGATACGCAGTATTTT. Residues: CASGRGRTDTQYF.

This clone was recorded only once. The chain couples TRBV27 to TRBJ1-6; D is perhaps TRBD1 (6 bases). The CDR3 consists of 15 residues. Trimming stripped 0 bases from V and 10 bases from J, with 13 bases between. CDR1 is MNHEY, CDR2 SMNVEV, per germline (reference sequence). The DNA of the CDR3 is TGTGCCAGCAGTTTATCGACAGGAGTTGGCTCACCCCTCCACTTT. Amino acids: CASSLSTGVGSPLHF.

The gene calls are TRBV10-3 and TRBJ2-7; 8 bases match TRBD1. After removal of 4 bases from V and 9 bases from J, the junction contained 11 bases not matched to a gene. Germline loops: CDR1 ENHRY, CDR2 SYGVKD. The CDR3 sequence is 14 residues long. CDR3 residues: CAISGSTGEGGQYF. CDR3 coding DNA: TGTGCCATCAGTGGATCGACAGGGGAAGGAGGGCAGTACTTC.

This chain joins TRBV11-2 and TRBJ1-1; weak D call: TRBD1 (5 bases). V was trimmed by 2 bases and J by 0 bases, leaving 10 bases between them. This CDR3 comprises 15 residues. The germline gives CDR1 SGHAT, CDR2 FQNNGV. The CDR3 DNA reads as TGTGCCAGCAGCTTAACTGCAGGGATGAACACTGAAGCTTTCTTT. Its protein is CASSLTAGMNTEAFF.

This clone was counted between two and nine times. The rearrangement joins TRBV9 to TRBJ1-1; D not certain. Germline loops: CDR1 SGDLS, CDR2 YYNGEE. The CDR3 spans 16 residues. V was shortened by 1 base and J by 0 bases, with 13 bases between the two germline ends. CDR3 DNA: TGTGCCAGCAGCGTATTTTCCGAACAGCTGAACACTGAAGCTTTCTTT. Translating it yields CASSVFSEQLNTEAFF.

The chain is built from TRBV29-1 and TRBJ2-3, with 8 bases matching TRBD1. The CDR3 is 14 amino acids. Germline V lookup: CDR1 SQVTM, CDR2 ANQGSEA. The J segment lost 3 bases and the V segment lost 8 bases, leaving 10 bases of the junction unmatched. The CDR3 DNA sequence: TGCAGCATAAAAGGGACAGGATTAACAGATACGCAGTATTTT. Translation gives CSIKGTGLTDTQYF.